The clone carrying this T cell receptor beta chain came up a few times. CDR3 length: 15 residues. After removal of 4 bases from V and 6 bases from J, the junction contained 7 bases not matched to a gene. The germline V gene has CDR1 LGHDT and CDR2 YNNKEL (reference sequence). Original handling: Amplification with reference gene primers provided the estimates of nucleated cell counts. Generated by immunoSEQ multiplex PCR, the TCRdb table keeps only in-frame clones and is missing some. The V and J calls and clone size come from that table; D and trimming were worked out from the DNA. The repertoire holds over 200,000 clones, with around nine tenths as singletons. The record originates from a study of blood T cell repertoires in COVID-19. On the study more broadly: Specimens from acute and convalescent COVID-19 originated in the United States, Italy and Spain. T cells, B-cell-depleted T cells, or PBMCs supplied cDNA or gDNA.

The chain links TRBV3-1 (or the pseudogene TRBV3-2) to TRBJ1-1, with TRBD1 identical over 11 bases. What was sequenced was peripheral blood. The sequence was collected from a man between 60 and 75 years old who had recovered from COVID-19. The CDR3 coding sequence is TGTGCCAGCAGCCTTAAGGGACAGGGGGTCTCTGAAGCTTTCTTT. It translates to CASSLKGQGVSEAFF.